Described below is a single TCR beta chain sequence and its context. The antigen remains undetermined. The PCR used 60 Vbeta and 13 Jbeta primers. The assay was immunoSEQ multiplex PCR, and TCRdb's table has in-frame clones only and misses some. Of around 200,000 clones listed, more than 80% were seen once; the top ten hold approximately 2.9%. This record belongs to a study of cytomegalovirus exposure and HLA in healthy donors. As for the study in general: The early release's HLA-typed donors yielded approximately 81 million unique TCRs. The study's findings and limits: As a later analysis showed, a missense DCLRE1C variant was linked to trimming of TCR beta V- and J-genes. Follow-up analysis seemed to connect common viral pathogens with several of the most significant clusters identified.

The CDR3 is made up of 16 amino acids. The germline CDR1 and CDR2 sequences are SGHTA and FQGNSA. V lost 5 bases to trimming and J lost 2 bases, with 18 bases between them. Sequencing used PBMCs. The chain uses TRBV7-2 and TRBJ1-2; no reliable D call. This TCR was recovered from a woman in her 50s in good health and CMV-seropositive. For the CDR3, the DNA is TGTGCCAGCAGCCCTAGCGAGGGCAGGCCCAACTATGGCTACACCTTC. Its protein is CASSPSEGRPNYGYTF.